This T cell receptor beta chain was captured by sequencing in a study of T cell repertoires in cytomegalovirus infection. On this clonotype: Antigen: not known.

The CDR3 spans 15 residues. Trimming removed 5 bases from V and 2 bases from J; junction bases left unmatched: 8. Looked up from germline, CDR1 is MNHEY and CDR2 is SMNVEV (reference sequence). TCRdb independently ran MiXCR on the reads; one entry per CDR3 protein. The data show 640,000 or so distinct CDR3 sequences, with around 30% seen just once and 18% held by the top ten. This receptor was obtained from a human donor in good health (CMV status not recorded). Some clones in this sample may be carry-over from other donors' samples. The sample in question was cultured PBMCs, obtained from culture after CMV antigen stimulation. The rearrangement joins TRBV27 to TRBJ2-7; 8 bases map to TRBD2. The CDR3 nucleotides are TGTGCCAGCAGTCCCGGCGGGGGGAGGGCCTACGAGCAGTACTTC. This translates into CASSPGGGRAYEQYF.